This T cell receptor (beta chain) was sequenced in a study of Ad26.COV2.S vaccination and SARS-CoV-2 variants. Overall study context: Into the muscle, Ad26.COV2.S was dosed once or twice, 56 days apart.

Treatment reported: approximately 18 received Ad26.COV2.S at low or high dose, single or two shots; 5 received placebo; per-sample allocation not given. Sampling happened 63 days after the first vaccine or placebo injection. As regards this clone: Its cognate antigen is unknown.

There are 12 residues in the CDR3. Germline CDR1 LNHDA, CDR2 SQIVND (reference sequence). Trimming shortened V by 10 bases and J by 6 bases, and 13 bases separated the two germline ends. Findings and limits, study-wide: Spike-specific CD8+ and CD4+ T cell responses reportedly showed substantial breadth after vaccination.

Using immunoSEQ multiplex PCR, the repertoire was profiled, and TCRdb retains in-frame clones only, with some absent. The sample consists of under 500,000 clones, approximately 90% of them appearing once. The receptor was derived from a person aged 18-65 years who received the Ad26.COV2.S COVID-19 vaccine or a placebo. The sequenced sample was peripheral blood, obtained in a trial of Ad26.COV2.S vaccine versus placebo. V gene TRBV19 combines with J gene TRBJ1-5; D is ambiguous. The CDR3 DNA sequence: TGTGCCACCCAGATCCCGCCTCAGCCCCAGCATTTT. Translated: CATQIPPQPQHF.